This is a list of T cell receptor beta chains from one sample in a study of cytomegalovirus exposure and HLA in healthy donors. Assay used: immunoSEQ multiplex PCR; TCRdb lists only in-frame clones, some missing. The repertoire holds 100,000 to 150,000 clones, about 76% seen once, with about 0.75% in the top ten. Sequencing was carried out using PBMCs. These receptors were obtained from a man aged 18 to 30 in good health and CMV-seronegative. Each CDR3 is given with its conserved first and last residue. A D gene is named only where the DNA matches it firmly. Size is stated for part of the rows, as once, few or many counts, or as a class when the clone is expanded.

d_call,j_call,v_call,clone_size,cdr3_aa,cdr3_nt
-,TRBJ2-7,TRBV13,once,CASSNRLDEQYF,TGTGCCAGCAGCAACAGGTTGGACGAGCAGTACTTC
TRBD1,TRBJ2-1,TRBV10-3,-,CAISPTGDNEQFF,TGTGCCATCAGTCCGACAGGGGACAATGAGCAGTTCTTC
TRBD2,TRBJ2-7,TRBV4-2,-,CASSQEDTSGGYYEQYF,TGTGCCAGCAGCCAAGAGGATACTAGCGGGGGCTACTACGAGCAGTACTTC
-,TRBJ1-2,TRBV30,few,CAWAEGEDNRRNYGYTF,TGTGCCTGGGCGGAAGGGGAGGACAATCGGCGGAACTATGGCTACACCTTC
-,TRBJ2-1,TRBV7-9,-,CASSPNGRTSDEQFF,TGTGCCAGCAGCCCAAACGGCCGGACTTCGGATGAGCAGTTCTTC
-,TRBJ2-3,TRBV4-1,-,CASSQVPTGQSTDTQYF,TGCGCCAGCAGCCAAGTTCCCACAGGGCAGAGCACAGATACGCAGTATTTT
TRBD1,TRBJ2-5,TRBV7-9,-,CASSSSRRTGKETQYF,TGTGCCAGCAGCTCGTCACGACGGACAGGGAAAGAGACCCAGTACTTC
-,TRBJ1-6,TRBV30,-,CAWNTRLAYNSPLHF,TGTGCCTGGAATACACGCCTCGCCTATAATTCACCCCTCCACTTT
-,TRBJ1-2,TRBV14,-,CASSQELQGRGGYTF,TGTGCCAGCAGCCAAGAGTTACAGGGACGGGGAGGCTACACCTTC
TRBD1,TRBJ1-2,TRBV28,-,CASRKDRGVYGYTF,TGTGCCAGCAGGAAGGACAGGGGTGTCTATGGCTACACCTTC